The present T cell receptor (beta chain) was sequenced within a study of blood T cell repertoires in COVID-19. The CDR3 covers 14 residues. Germline CDR1 MNHEY, CDR2 SVGEGT. Trimming pared 7 bases from V and 6 bases from J, leaving 19 bases between. In the source study's methods: Amplified reference gene primers provided the basis for estimating nucleated cell counts. Clones were sequenced by immunoSEQ multiplex PCR, and TCRdb holds only the in-frame ones, with some missing. That table supplies the V and J calls and clone size; D and trimming were determined from the DNA. Among about 110,000 clones listed, approximately 88% were seen once.

The chain joins TRBV6-2 or TRBV6-3 to TRBJ2-7; D uncertain. The sequenced material came from peripheral blood. This clonotype originated in a woman in her sixties or seventies with acute or convalescent COVID-19. The CDR3 region is CASTPPSPFGEQYF. As DNA, the CDR3 is TGTGCCAGCACCCCCCCTAGTCCCTTTGGCGAGCAGTACTTC.